This passage covers 8 T cell receptor beta chains from one sample sequenced in a study of identical twins. TCRdb recomputed calls from the 5' RACE reads with MiXCR, one row per CDR3 protein. The table shows 1.5 million to 2 million distinct CDR3 sequences, with about 32% occurring only once. Material for sequencing was cord blood. The source of these receptors is a newborn girl in good health.

In this sample, this clonotype turned up many times. This chain links TRBV15 with TRBJ2-4; maybe TRBD1 (6 bases). With 4 bases removed from V and 0 bases from J, the gap between germline ends came to 10 bases. The germline gives CDR1 LNHNV, CDR2 YYDKDF (reference sequence). This CDR3 has 15 amino acids. CDR3 nucleotide sequence: TGTGCCACCAGCACCCGGACAGTAGCCAAAAACATTCAGTACTTC. It yields the protein CATSTRTVAKNIQYF.

This chain connects TRBV6-2 or TRBV6-3 to TRBJ2-1, with a tentative D call TRBD2 (6 bases). V was clipped by 7 bases and J by 2 bases, with 18 bases between them. Germline-derived CDR1 and CDR2 are MNHEY and SVGEGT. The CDR3 sequence is 16 residues long. The CDR3 coding sequence is TGTGCCAGCACAAACCCGGCTGGGGGGACCTACAATGAGCAGTTCTTC. It translates to CASTNPAGGTYNEQFF.

CDR3 residues: CASSQAGIGELFF. Written as DNA, the CDR3 is TGTGCCAGCAGCCAAGCAGGGATCGGGGAGCTGTTTTTT. This sequence joins TRBV3-1 and TRBJ2-2; D perhaps matches TRBD1 (5 bases). The CDR3 runs 13 residues. The V end lost 1 base, the J end lost 7 bases, and 7 bases lay between the germline ends. Germline V gene data show CDR1 as LGHDT and CDR2 as YNNKEL (reference sequence).

The V gene is TRBV28, the J gene TRBJ1-4; 9 bases are a match to TRBD1. The CDR3 consists of 17 residues. CDR1 is MDHEN and CDR2 is SYDVKM in the germline V gene. Trimming took 3 bases from V and 7 from J; bases not matched to a gene: 12. This CDR3 is CASSLAKSGTGPEKLFF. The CDR3 bases are TGTGCCAGCAGTTTGGCGAAATCCGGGACAGGGCCTGAAAAACTGTTTTTT.

This clonotype was seen ten or more times. V is TRBV4-2 and J is TRBJ2-5; possibly TRBD1 or TRBD2 for D (5 bases each). V lost 0 bases, J lost 5 bases, and 13 bases lay in between. Germline V gives CDR1 LGHNA, CDR2 YNFKEQ. This CDR3 has 15 amino acids. The CDR3 here is CASSQDSGAGETQYF. In DNA, the CDR3 is TGTGCCAGCAGCCAAGATTCCGGGGCAGGGGAGACCCAGTACTTC.

This clonotype has more than one count but fewer than ten. The CDR3 here is CASSPGGPPNYGYTF. For the CDR3, the DNA is TGTGCCAGCAGTCCAGGGGGCCCTCCTAACTATGGCTACACCTTC. The V call is TRBV28, the J call TRBJ1-2, with TRBD1 identical over 8 bases. V lost 5 bases, J lost 0 bases, and 5 bases stayed unmatched. Germline loops: CDR1 MDHEN, CDR2 SYDVKM. The CDR3 contains 15 residues.

The chain links TRBV9 to TRBJ1-6, with D possibly TRBD1 on 5 matching bases. Per the germline V gene, CDR1 is SGDLS and CDR2 is YYNGEE. V lost 0 bases and J lost 9, with 7 bases in between. The CDR3 is 13 amino acids. CDR3 protein: CASSVGGFSPLHF. Written as DNA, the CDR3 is TGTGCCAGCAGCGTAGGGGGCTTTTCACCCCTCCACTTT.

The chain joins TRBV20-1 to TRBJ2-2; 9 bases are shared with TRBD1. Germline trimming cut 3 bases from V and 5 bases from J; bases unmatched to any gene: 4. Germline lookup yields CDR1 DFQATT and CDR2 SNEGSKA (reference sequence). There are 14 residues in the CDR3. The chain's CDR3 is CSASGTGRTGELFF. As DNA, the CDR3 is TGCAGTGCTAGCGGGACAGGGCGAACCGGGGAGCTGTTTTTT.